These 17 T cell receptor beta chains were sequenced from one sample in a study of identical twins' blood T cells. One entry per CDR3 protein, called by TCRdb with MiXCR from the 5' RACE reads. The sample has about 370,000 distinct CDR3 sequences, 28% seen once. The material sequenced was PBMCs. These TCRs come from a woman between 18 and 49 years old in good health.

The chain joins TRBV14 to TRBJ2-7; D unresolved. The germline gives CDR1 SGHDN, CDR2 FVKESK. Trimming removed 1 base from V and 3 bases from J, with 4 bases in between. CDR3 length: 12 residues. The CDR3 spells CASSQVVYEQYF. The CDR3 nucleotides read TGTGCCAGCAGCCAAGTTGTCTACGAGCAGTACTTC.

V and J are TRBV20-1 and TRBJ2-7; D remains ambiguous. CDR3 size: 14 residues. Germline-derived CDR1 and CDR2 are DFQATT and SNEGSKA (reference sequence). V lost 7 bases and J 0 bases, leaving 16 bases between the germline ends. In nucleotides, the CDR3 is TGCAGTGTCGTTAGACTCCTTAGCTCCTACGAGCAGTACTTC. Its translation: CSVVRLLSSYEQYF.

This clonotype was detected only a few times. The chain joins TRBV5-1 to TRBJ1-2; TRBD1 matches 10 bases. This CDR3 contains 15 residues. After removal of 2 bases from V and 7 bases from J, the junction contained 8 bases not matched to a gene. CDR1 SGHRS and CDR2 YFSETQ come from the germline V gene. Written as DNA, the CDR3 is TGCGCCAGCAGCTTAAGAAGACAGGGGGCAGGTGGCTACACCTTC. It encodes CASSLRRQGAGGYTF.

The V call is TRBV28, the J call TRBJ1-2, with a possible D match to TRBD1 (5 bases). V gave up 1 base and J gave up 6 bases, with 9 bases separating them. The CDR3 spans 13 residues. The germline V gene has CDR1 MDHEN and CDR2 SYDVKM. CDR3 sequence reads: CASSLLGTNGYTF. The CDR3 DNA sequence: TGTGCCAGCAGTTTATTAGGGACGAATGGCTACACCTTC.

The chain joins TRBV5-1 to TRBJ1-3, with a possible D match to TRBD1 (5 bases). Germline V gene data show CDR1 as SGHRS and CDR2 as YFSETQ. The CDR3 totals 15 residues. V lost 3 bases, J lost 0 bases, and 10 bases lay in between. The DNA of the CDR3 is TGCGCCAGCAGCTCGGGACTGATCTCTGGAAACACCATATATTTT. This encodes CASSSGLISGNTIYF.

In its sample, this clonotype was seen many times. The chain recombines TRBV19 with TRBJ2-3; D gene uncertain. The V gene's germline CDR1 is LNHDA and CDR2 SQIVND (reference sequence). The germline V and J ends were trimmed by 1 base and 9 bases, with 11 bases remaining between them. The CDR3 extends over 13 amino acids. CDR3 nucleotides: TGTGCCAGTAGTATAGGGTTCGCGCAGACGCAGTATTTT. Translation: CASSIGFAQTQYF.

This rearrangement joins TRBV18 to TRBJ1-4, with 9 bases fitting TRBD1. V dropped 6 bases and J dropped 5; count of bases not matched to a gene: 7. The CDR3 sequence is 15 residues long. Germline assignment: CDR1 KGHSH and CDR2 LQKENI. Written as DNA, the CDR3 is TGTGCCAGCTCCTTGAACAGGGGGCGGAATGAAAAACTGTTTTTT. Amino acid sequence: CASSLNRGRNEKLFF.

The V gene is TRBV20-1, the J gene TRBJ2-3; D may be TRBD2 (5 bases). The V gene lost 4 bases and the J gene lost 0 bases, with 8 bases spanning the gap. Germline CDR1 reads DFQATT; CDR2 reads SNEGSKA (reference sequence). The CDR3 contains 13 residues. CDR3 protein: CSAKRTSTDTQYF. For the CDR3, the DNA is TGCAGTGCTAAAAGGACTAGCACAGATACGCAGTATTTT.

This clonotype was counted at least ten times. The rearrangement uses TRBV24-1 and TRBJ1-4, with no clear D. This CDR3 contains 12 residues. Germline lookup yields CDR1 KGHDR and CDR2 SFDVKD. V lost 0 bases and J 8 bases, leaving 3 bases between the germline ends. The chain's CDR3 is CATSDLGEKLFF. The CDR3 nucleotides read TGTGCCACCAGTGATTTGGGGGAAAAACTGTTTTTT.

This clonotype was observed a few times. The chain employs TRBV12-3 or TRBV12-4 and TRBJ2-3; 7 bases match TRBD2. The CDR3 is 16 residues long. V lost 5 bases to trimming and J lost 2 bases; unmatched junction nucleotides: 10. The CDR3 bases are TGTGCCAGCAGTGAGCTTTGGCGGGGGAACACAGATACGCAGTATTTT. This encodes CASSELWRGNTDTQYF.

This clonotype appeared once. The rearrangement links TRBV6-5 to TRBJ1-3; 7 positions agree with TRBD1. The V segment lost 5 bases and the J segment 2 bases; nucleotides outside the gene matches: 6. This CDR3 region has 15 residues. Germline V gene lookup returns CDR1 MNHEY and CDR2 SVGAGI. The DNA of the CDR3 is TGTGCCAGCAGTAAGACAGGGAGTCCTGGAAACACCATATATTTT. It specifies CASSKTGSPGNTIYF.

The rearrangement joins TRBV4-3 to TRBJ2-1, with no clear D. V lost 4 bases and J lost 5, with 15 bases in between. The CDR3 spans 15 residues. CDR1 and CDR2 from the germline V gene are LGHNA and YSLEER. For the CDR3, the DNA is TGCGCCAGCAGCCCTTACGATGAACAAGACAATGAGCAGTTCTTC. It codes for CASSPYDEQDNEQFF.

This clonotype has more than one count but fewer than ten. The chain combines TRBV27 with TRBJ2-7, with TRBD2 matching 11 bases. Germline lookup yields CDR1 MNHEY and CDR2 SMNVEV (reference sequence). The junction had 1 base not matched to a gene; V was cut back by 4 bases and J by 2 bases. This CDR3 has 14 residues. Here the CDR3 reads CASSSSGRTYEQYF. Here the CDR3 DNA reads TGTGCCAGCAGTTCTAGCGGGAGGACCTACGAGCAGTACTTC.

The V gene is TRBV14, the J gene TRBJ2-5, with 9 bases fitting TRBD1. The V gene end was trimmed by 5 bases and the J gene end by 5 bases; junction bases not matched to a gene: 9. CDR3 length: 15 residues. The germline gives CDR1 SGHDN, CDR2 FVKESK. This chain's CDR3 is CASSGTGITFETQYF. CDR3 DNA sequence: TGTGCCAGCAGCGGGACAGGGATCACTTTCGAGACCCAGTACTTC.

The chain has TRBV7-2 and TRBJ1-3; D is ambiguous. The CDR3 is 15 amino acids. The ends were cut back, 4 bases at V and 0 bases at J, with 10 bases in the middle. From germline, CDR1 is SGHTA and CDR2 FQGNSA. Here the CDR3 reads CASSSYASSGNTIYF. DNA for the CDR3: TGTGCCAGCAGCTCATACGCGAGCTCTGGAAACACCATATATTTT.

This clonotype was seen more than once but under ten times. The rearrangement links TRBV6-2 or TRBV6-3 to TRBJ1-1; no clear D. CDR1 is MNHEY and CDR2 is SVGEGT in the germline V gene. V lost 6 bases and J lost 3, with 11 bases in between. This CDR3 region has 13 residues. CDR3 in amino acids: CASRGEGHTEAFF. CDR3 nucleotide sequence: TGTGCCAGCAGGGGAGAAGGCCACACTGAAGCTTTCTTT.

This clonotype was seen only a few times. The chain couples TRBV3-1 to TRBJ2-1; TRBD2 matches at 11 bases. The CDR3 is 15 amino acids. The germline V gene encodes CDR1 LGHDT and CDR2 YNNKEL (reference sequence). With 0 bases clipped from V and 7 bases from J, the junction kept 2 bases outside the gene matches. The CDR3 here is CASSQEASGRNEQFF. CDR3 DNA: TGTGCCAGCAGCCAAGAGGCTAGCGGGAGGAATGAGCAGTTCTTC.